This T cell receptor (beta chain) was captured in a study of T cell repertoires in cytomegalovirus infection. On the study more broadly: Public TCR beta signatures provided an indication of both CMV infection and a matching HLA type.

MiXCR was run by TCRdb on the reads, yielding one entry per CDR3 protein. In the table there are more than 400,000 distinct CDR3 sequences, less than 30% of which are singletons. The CDR3 runs to 16 residues. V lost 5 bases to trimming and J lost 10 bases; unmatched junction nucleotides: 11. CDR1 is SGHNT, CDR2 YYREEE, per germline (reference sequence). The receptor was isolated from a human donor in good health (CMV status not recorded). Some clones in this sample may be carry-over from other donors' samples. V and J are TRBV5-4 and TRBJ2-1; TRBD2 matches at 14 bases. The sample consisted of PBMCs. CDR3 sequence reads: CASSAGTSGSLTEQFF. CDR3 sequence (DNA): TGTGCCAGCAGTGCCGGGACTAGCGGGAGTTTGACAGAGCAGTTCTTC.